The present T cell receptor (beta chain) was sequenced within a study of control samples from healthy donors and cancer patients. With V trimmed by 1 base and J by 16 bases, 9 bases remained unmatched. CDR1 SGHTA and CDR2 FQGNSA come from the germline V gene. The CDR3 totals 13 residues. The table came from immunoSEQ multiplex PCR; TCRdb's copy has only in-frame clones and leaves some out. The sample lists 150,000 or so clones, 90% to 95% occurring once. This sequence was found in a middle-aged man in good health. V usage is TRBV7-2 and J usage is TRBJ1-5; 8 nucleotides match TRBD1. Sequencing used blood. DNA for the CDR3: TGTGCCAGCAGCTTAGGGTGGGCAGGGGGCAAACATTTT. Translating gives CASSLGWAGGKHF.